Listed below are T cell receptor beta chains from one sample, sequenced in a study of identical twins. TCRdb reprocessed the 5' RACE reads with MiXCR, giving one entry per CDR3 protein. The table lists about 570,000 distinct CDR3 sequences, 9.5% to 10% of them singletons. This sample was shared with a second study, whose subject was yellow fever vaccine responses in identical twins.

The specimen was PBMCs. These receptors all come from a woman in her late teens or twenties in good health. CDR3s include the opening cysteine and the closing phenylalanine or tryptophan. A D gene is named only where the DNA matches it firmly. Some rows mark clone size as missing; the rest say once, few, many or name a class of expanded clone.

CDR3aa: CASSVGPFSYEQYF
CDR3nt: TGTGCCAGCAGCGTAGGACCCTTCTCCTACGAGCAGTACTTC
j_gene: TRBJ2-7
abundance: many
d_gene: .
v_gene: TRBV9

CDR3aa: CASSEPGPGQETQYF
CDR3nt: TGTGCCAGCAGTGAGCCCGGACCGGGCCAAGAGACCCAGTACTTC
j_gene: TRBJ2-5
abundance: few
d_gene: .
v_gene: TRBV25-1

CDR3aa: CASSRTPYSYNEQFF
CDR3nt: TGTGCCAGCAGTCGAACACCTTACTCCTACAATGAGCAGTTCTTC
j_gene: TRBJ2-1
abundance: few
d_gene: .
v_gene: TRBV28

CDR3aa: CSANLVNNEQFF
CDR3nt: TGCAGTGCAAACCTAGTGAACAATGAGCAGTTCTTC
j_gene: TRBJ2-1
abundance: .
d_gene: .
v_gene: TRBV20-1

CDR3aa: CASSLISGGGEAFF
CDR3nt: TGTGCCAGCAGCTTAATATCAGGGGGCGGTGAAGCTTTCTTT
j_gene: TRBJ1-1
abundance: .
d_gene: TRBD1
v_gene: TRBV7-2

CDR3aa: CASRDLLGGYEQYF
CDR3nt: TGTGCCAGCCGGGACCTCTTGGGAGGCTACGAGCAGTACTTC
j_gene: TRBJ2-7
abundance: .
d_gene: .
v_gene: TRBV27

CDR3aa: CAISEMTGMNTEAFF
CDR3nt: TGTGCCATCAGTGAAATGACAGGGATGAACACTGAAGCTTTCTTT
j_gene: TRBJ1-1
abundance: many
d_gene: TRBD1
v_gene: TRBV10-3

CDR3aa: CATSDSSLVTQYF
CDR3nt: TGTGCCACCAGTGACTCCAGCCTGGTGACCCAGTACTTC
j_gene: TRBJ2-5
abundance: many
d_gene: .
v_gene: TRBV24-1

CDR3aa: CASSLVGRLVEETQYF
CDR3nt: TGTGCCAGCAGCTTAGTGGGCCGACTCGTCGAGGAGACCCAGTACTTC
j_gene: TRBJ2-5
abundance: many
d_gene: .
v_gene: TRBV7-8

CDR3aa: CATSFGQLSGANVLTF
CDR3nt: TGTGCCACCAGCTTTGGACAGCTCTCTGGGGCCAACGTCCTGACTTTC
j_gene: TRBJ2-6
abundance: .
d_gene: .
v_gene: TRBV15

CDR3aa: CASRQPGRESSYEQYF
CDR3nt: TGTGCCAGCAGACAACCCGGACGGGAGAGCTCCTACGAGCAGTACTTC
j_gene: TRBJ2-7
abundance: .
d_gene: .
v_gene: TRBV28

CDR3aa: CASSPGPGGGTDTQYF
CDR3nt: TGTGCCAGCAGTCCGGGGCCGGGGGGGGGCACAGATACGCAGTATTTT
j_gene: TRBJ2-3
abundance: many
d_gene: TRBD2
v_gene: TRBV12-3/TRBV12-4

CDR3aa: CSPRDRVYTEAFF
CDR3nt: TGCAGTCCAAGGGACAGAGTGTACACTGAAGCTTTCTTT
j_gene: TRBJ1-1
abundance: few
d_gene: TRBD1
v_gene: TRBV20-1

CDR3aa: CATSDPLAGGLNPSYNEQFF
CDR3nt: TGTGCCACCAGTGACCCACTAGCGGGAGGATTGAACCCCTCCTACAATGAGCAGTTCTTC
j_gene: TRBJ2-1
abundance: .
d_gene: TRBD2
v_gene: TRBV24-1

CDR3aa: CASSKTGQNYNEQFF
CDR3nt: TGTGCCAGCAGTAAAACGGGACAGAACTACAATGAGCAGTTCTTC
j_gene: TRBJ2-1
abundance: few
d_gene: TRBD1
v_gene: TRBV6-1

CDR3aa: CASSLARSGANVLTF
CDR3nt: TGTGCCAGCAGCCTTGCGAGATCTGGGGCCAACGTCCTGACTTTC
j_gene: TRBJ2-6
abundance: many
d_gene: .
v_gene: TRBV7-6

CDR3aa: CSAIPISETQYF
CDR3nt: TGCAGTGCTATCCCTATCTCCGAGACCCAGTACTTC
j_gene: TRBJ2-5
abundance: many
d_gene: .
v_gene: TRBV20-1

CDR3aa: CASTLGSGDYEQYF
CDR3nt: TGTGCCAGCACCCTAGGTAGCGGGGACTACGAGCAGTACTTC
j_gene: TRBJ2-7
abundance: .
d_gene: TRBD2
v_gene: TRBV19

CDR3aa: CSVGVSFF
CDR3nt: TGCAGCGTTGGCGTGTCTTTCTTT
j_gene: TRBJ1-1
abundance: many
d_gene: .
v_gene: TRBV29-1

CDR3aa: CASSAWDRADTQYF
CDR3nt: TGTGCCAGCAGCGCCTGGGACAGGGCAGATACGCAGTATTTT
j_gene: TRBJ2-3
abundance: .
d_gene: TRBD1
v_gene: TRBV9

CDR3aa: CASSFMPDQTGQFF
CDR3nt: TGTGCCAGCAGCTTTATGCCGGACCAGACGGGCCAGTTCTTC
j_gene: TRBJ2-1
abundance: many
d_gene: .
v_gene: TRBV7-3

CDR3aa: CASSLAGGDPYLNEQFF
CDR3nt: TGCGCCAGCAGCTTGGCCGGTGGGGATCCTTACTTGAATGAGCAGTTCTTC
j_gene: TRBJ2-1
abundance: .
d_gene: .
v_gene: TRBV5-1

CDR3aa: CASSYPENTEAFF
CDR3nt: TGTGCCAGCAGTTACCCGGAGAACACTGAAGCTTTCTTT
j_gene: TRBJ1-1
abundance: many
d_gene: .
v_gene: TRBV6-5

CDR3aa: CASSSPFGASGANVLTF
CDR3nt: TGTGCCAGCAGCTCGCCTTTCGGGGCTTCTGGGGCCAACGTCCTGACTTTC
j_gene: TRBJ2-6
abundance: few
d_gene: .
v_gene: TRBV13

CDR3aa: CASSRRPSGGSDNEQFF
CDR3nt: TGTGCCAGCAGTCGACGGCCTAGCGGGGGCAGTGACAATGAGCAGTTCTTC
j_gene: TRBJ2-1
abundance: few
d_gene: TRBD2
v_gene: TRBV4-2

CDR3aa: CSARDFLAGDPSYEQYF
CDR3nt: TGCAGTGCTAGAGACTTCCTAGCGGGGGACCCCTCCTACGAGCAGTACTTC
j_gene: TRBJ2-7
abundance: .
d_gene: TRBD2
v_gene: TRBV20-1

CDR3aa: CSVADRAGEQYF
CDR3nt: TGCAGCGTAGCTGACAGGGCGGGCGAGCAGTACTTC
j_gene: TRBJ2-7
abundance: .
d_gene: TRBD1
v_gene: TRBV29-1

CDR3aa: CASSLAGVNSANTGELFF
CDR3nt: TGCGCCAGCAGCTTGGCCGGTGTAAACAGCGCGAACACCGGGGAGCTGTTTTTT
j_gene: TRBJ2-2
abundance: many
d_gene: .
v_gene: TRBV5-1

CDR3aa: CASSQGRGKGSPFF
CDR3nt: TGTGCCAGCAGCCAAGGTCGCGGGAAAGGTAGTCCGTTCTTC
j_gene: TRBJ2-1
abundance: many
d_gene: .
v_gene: TRBV3-1

CDR3aa: CASSSRDRVTASTDTQYF
CDR3nt: TGTGCCAGCAGTTCCCGGGACAGGGTGACAGCTAGCACAGATACGCAGTATTTT
j_gene: TRBJ2-3
abundance: few
d_gene: TRBD1
v_gene: TRBV12-3/TRBV12-4

CDR3aa: CASSSDRTRGYTF
CDR3nt: TGTGCCAGCAGCTCGGACAGAACGCGGGGCTACACCTTC
j_gene: TRBJ1-2
abundance: .
d_gene: .
v_gene: TRBV7-2

CDR3aa: CASSSGGRSADTQYF
CDR3nt: TGTGCCAGCAGCTCAGGGGGGAGATCCGCAGATACGCAGTATTTT
j_gene: TRBJ2-3
abundance: .
d_gene: .
v_gene: TRBV5-4

CDR3aa: CASSSTSGGVNTGELFF
CDR3nt: TGTGCCAGCAGCTCGACTAGCGGGGGGGTTAACACCGGGGAGCTGTTTTTT
j_gene: TRBJ2-2
abundance: .
d_gene: TRBD2
v_gene: TRBV7-3

CDR3aa: CAISGGTGKETQYF
CDR3nt: TGTGCCATCAGTGGGGGGACAGGGAAAGAGACCCAGTACTTC
j_gene: TRBJ2-5
abundance: .
d_gene: TRBD1
v_gene: TRBV10-3

CDR3aa: CASSERRTTSYEQYF
CDR3nt: TGTGCCAGCAGTGAAAGGAGGACGACCTCCTACGAGCAGTACTTC
j_gene: TRBJ2-7
abundance: .
d_gene: .
v_gene: TRBV6-4

CDR3aa: CASSQDGNSLKYNEQFF
CDR3nt: TGTGCCAGCAGCCAAGATGGCAACTCCCTGAAATACAATGAGCAGTTCTTC
j_gene: TRBJ2-1
abundance: few
d_gene: .
v_gene: TRBV11-3

CDR3aa: CASSLTDGAARTDTQYF
CDR3nt: TGTGCCAGCAGTTTAACCGATGGGGCAGCTCGCACAGATACGCAGTATTTT
j_gene: TRBJ2-3
abundance: .
d_gene: .
v_gene: TRBV28

CDR3aa: CSARDTASYYEQYF
CDR3nt: TGCAGTGCTAGAGATACCGCTAGCTACTACGAGCAGTACTTC
j_gene: TRBJ2-7
abundance: .
d_gene: .
v_gene: TRBV20-1

CDR3aa: CAGMDSKSSYEQYF
CDR3nt: TGTGCCGGAATGGACAGTAAAAGCTCCTACGAGCAGTACTTC
j_gene: TRBJ2-7
abundance: many
d_gene: .
v_gene: TRBV28

CDR3aa: CASNRGGQGNEQFF
CDR3nt: TGTGCCAGCAATCGAGGGGGCCAAGGAAATGAGCAGTTCTTC
j_gene: TRBJ2-1
abundance: few
d_gene: TRBD1
v_gene: TRBV6-1

CDR3aa: CASSLWGLAGETQYF
CDR3nt: TGTGCCAGCAGTTTATGGGGTCTAGCAGGAGAGACCCAGTACTTC
j_gene: TRBJ2-5
abundance: .
d_gene: .
v_gene: TRBV27

CDR3aa: CASSLSVGAVDTQYF
CDR3nt: TGTGCCAGCAGCTTATCGGTTGGGGCGGTGGATACGCAGTATTTT
j_gene: TRBJ2-3
abundance: .
d_gene: .
v_gene: TRBV7-2

CDR3aa: CASSLLSGLKNIQYF
CDR3nt: TGTGCCAGCAGCCTCCTCTCAGGCCTCAAAAACATTCAGTACTTC
j_gene: TRBJ2-4
abundance: many
d_gene: .
v_gene: TRBV4-2

CDR3aa: CASSYSEGASDEQYF
CDR3nt: TGTGCCAGCAGTTACTCCGAGGGGGCTAGCGACGAGCAGTACTTC
j_gene: TRBJ2-7
abundance: few
d_gene: .
v_gene: TRBV6-5

CDR3aa: CASSGALSYEQYF
CDR3nt: TGCGCCAGCAGTGGAGCATTAAGCTACGAGCAGTACTTC
j_gene: TRBJ2-7
abundance: many
d_gene: .
v_gene: TRBV10-2

CDR3aa: CASSLVQGLAKNIQYF
CDR3nt: TGCGCCAGCAGCTTGGTGCAGGGACTAGCCAAAAACATTCAGTACTTC
j_gene: TRBJ2-4
abundance: .
d_gene: .
v_gene: TRBV5-1

CDR3aa: CASSPWALSGTDTQYF
CDR3nt: TGTGCCAGCAGCCCATGGGCCTTATCGGGCACAGATACGCAGTATTTT
j_gene: TRBJ2-3
abundance: few
d_gene: .
v_gene: TRBV6-2/TRBV6-3

CDR3aa: CASRSGGGTDTQYF
CDR3nt: TGTGCCAGCAGGTCTGGAGGAGGCACAGATACGCAGTATTTT
j_gene: TRBJ2-3
abundance: few
d_gene: .
v_gene: TRBV7-2

CDR3aa: CSVETQNTEAFF
CDR3nt: TGCAGCGTTGAAACACAGAACACTGAAGCTTTCTTT
j_gene: TRBJ1-1
abundance: many
d_gene: .
v_gene: TRBV29-1

CDR3aa: CATSSGSSYEQYF
CDR3nt: TGTGCCACCTCTAGCGGGAGCTCCTACGAGCAGTACTTC
j_gene: TRBJ2-7
abundance: few
d_gene: TRBD2
v_gene: TRBV28